One sample yielded the 31 T cell receptor beta chains listed below, sequenced in a study of low-dose radiotherapy and immunotherapy resistance in tumors. As for time point: after trial treatment. The treatment denotes: LDRT plus nivolumab, ipilimumab, low-dose cyclophosphamide and aspirin (RACIN trial). Gene-specific TRAV and TRBV primers were used for first-strand cDNA, covering alpha and beta chains. TCR amplification used around 20 PCR cycles, a constant-region primer and a V-primer adapter. TCRdb independently ran MiXCR on the reads; one entry per CDR3 protein. This sample carries 95,000 to 100,000 distinct CDR3 sequences, roughly 20% of them seen once, and the ten largest clones take approximately 4%. Sequenced material: PBMCs, taken after low-dose radiotherapy plus immunotherapy. These receptors came from a male donor with prostate cancer.

This clonotype was counted at least ten times. The chain combines TRBV7-8 with TRBJ2-5; 8 nucleotides agree with TRBD2. Germline CDR1 reads SGHVS; CDR2 reads FQNEAQ. Trimming cost V 5 bases and J 4 bases; bases outside gene matches: 12. The CDR3 runs to 16 residues. CDR3 loop: CASSPGGGKGLETQYF. CDR3 DNA: TGTGCCAGCAGCCCCGGGGGGGGCAAAGGATTAGAGACCCAGTACTTC.

There are many counts of this clonotype. The chain couples TRBV12-3 or TRBV12-4 to TRBJ2-3; tentatively, D is TRBD2 (6 bases). The CDR3 runs to 16 residues. Deletions cut 0 bases from V and 0 bases from J, with 10 bases between. Here the CDR3 reads CASSLAGTYSTDTQYF. CDR3 nucleotides: TGTGCCAGCAGTTTAGCGGGGACTTATAGCACAGATACGCAGTATTTT.

The V gene is TRBV3-1, the J gene TRBJ2-1; 15 bases align to TRBD2. The V gene's germline CDR1 is LGHDT and CDR2 YNNKEL (reference sequence). Germline trimming cut 0 bases from V and 7 bases from J; bases unmatched to any gene: 4. The CDR3 extends over 17 amino acids. Here the CDR3 reads CASSQEQGTSGGNEQFF. For the CDR3, the DNA is TGTGCCAGCAGCCAAGAGCAAGGGACTAGCGGGGGGAATGAGCAGTTCTTC.

There are many counts of this clonotype. The chain links TRBV5-4 to TRBJ1-1; 8 bases line up with TRBD1. This CDR3 is built from 15 residues. Trimming took 4 bases from V and 3 from J; bases not matched to a gene: 8. Germline V CDR1 and CDR2: SGHNT, YYREEE (reference sequence). The CDR3 protein is CASSHQTGGDTEAFF. CDR3 bases: TGTGCCAGCAGCCATCAAACAGGGGGGGACACTGAAGCTTTCTTT.

This clonotype was seen ten or more times. The V and J genes are TRBV5-1 and TRBJ2-1, with D maybe TRBD2 (6 bases). Trimming shortened V by 3 bases and J by 0 bases, and 13 bases separated the two germline ends. Germline V gene data show CDR1 as SGHRS and CDR2 as YFSETQ. This CDR3 spans 16 amino acids. In DNA form, the CDR3 reads TGCGCCAGCAGCTCGGCGGGGTCGAGCTCCTACAATGAGCAGTTCTTC. The encoded protein is CASSSAGSSSYNEQFF.

The chain is built from TRBV11-2 and TRBJ1-4, with D maybe TRBD1 (6 bases). The germline V gene has CDR1 SGHAT and CDR2 FQNNGV. Trimming took 4 bases from V and 5 from J, leaving 20 bases between them. The CDR3 covers 17 residues. CDR3 DNA sequence: TGTGCCAGCAGCTCACCCTCCCAGGGGCCGGGGAATGAAAAACTGTTTTTT. This encodes CASSSPSQGPGNEKLFF.

This clonotype was detected many times. The chain has TRBV4-1 and TRBJ2-3; D could derive from TRBD1 or TRBD2 (6 bases each). The CDR3 has 11 residues. The V and J ends lost 6 bases and 6 bases respectively, with 7 bases between them. Germline V lookup: CDR1 MGHRA, CDR2 YSYEKL. CDR3 sequence (DNA): TGCGCCAGCAGAGGGGGGGATACGCAGTATTTT. Encoded protein: CASRGGDTQYF.

This clonotype was detected ten times or more. The chain couples TRBV5-1 to TRBJ2-1; the D call may be TRBD1 or TRBD2 (6 bases each). Germline assignment: CDR1 SGHRS and CDR2 YFSETQ. The length of the CDR3 is 14 residues. The V end was cut by 3 bases, the J end by 12 bases, with 19 bases between. CDR3 coding DNA: TGCGCCAGCAGCTCGGAGGGGGGCTCTTCCCGGCAGTTCTTC. Its translation: CASSSEGGSSRQFF. The variable domain in full, with the rest retrieved from reference TRBV5-1 and TRBJ2-1, is KAGVTQTPRYLIKTRGQQVTLSCSPISGHRSVSWYQQTPGQGLQFLFEYFSETQRNKGNFPGRFSGRQFSNSRSEMNVSTLELGDSALYLCASSSEGGSSRQFFGPGTRLTVL.

This chain connects TRBV25-1 to TRBJ2-3; D unresolved. V was clipped by 6 bases and J by 10 bases, with 17 bases between them. The CDR3 spans 13 residues. Germline CDR1 reads MGHDK; CDR2 reads SYGVNS. The CDR3 DNA reads as TGTGCCAGCAGCCTCACCATTAACGGGCCGCAGTATTTT. Translated, it gives CASSLTINGPQYF.

This clonotype was seen many times. V and J are TRBV9 and TRBJ2-2; 8 bases map to TRBD1. CDR3 length: 15 amino acids. Germline V gene data show CDR1 as SGDLS and CDR2 as YYNGEE. Trimming at V came to 2 bases and at J to 6 bases, leaving 6 bases not matched to a gene. The CDR3 nucleotides read TGTGCCAGCAGCGTCGGACAGGGCTTATCCGGGGAGCTGTTTTTT. This translates into CASSVGQGLSGELFF.

This clonotype was seen many times. The chain is built from TRBV6-1 and TRBJ2-5, with D uncertain. V gave up 1 base and J gave up 1 base, with 4 bases separating them. Germline V gives CDR1 MNHNS, CDR2 SASEGT. This CDR3 is 13 amino acids long. The CDR3 DNA is TGTGCCAGCAGTGAAGTATTCCAAGAGACCCAGTACTTC. Encoded protein: CASSEVFQETQYF.

This chain joins TRBV19 and TRBJ1-4; no firm D call. CDR3 size: 17 residues. The V end was cut by 1 base, the J end by 8 bases, with 20 bases between. Germline CDR1 is LNHDA and CDR2 is SQIVND (reference sequence). The CDR3: CASSIVRTDLFGEKLFF. In DNA, the CDR3 is TGTGCCAGTAGTATAGTGAGGACGGACCTCTTTGGGGAAAAACTGTTTTTT.

The chain couples TRBV11-2 to TRBJ1-1; D is perhaps TRBD1 (5 bases). With 0 bases removed from V and 7 bases from J, the gap between germline ends came to 6 bases. The CDR3 covers 12 residues. Looked up from germline, CDR1 is SGHAT and CDR2 is FQNNGV. The CDR3 here is CASSLDRDEAFF. CDR3 in DNA: TGTGCCAGCAGCTTAGACAGGGATGAAGCTTTCTTT.

The chain has TRBV5-1 and TRBJ2-1; 10 bases align to TRBD2. The germline V gene has CDR1 SGHRS and CDR2 YFSETQ. J gave up 7 bases and V 9 bases, and 10 bases lay outside the gene matches. The CDR3 runs 14 residues. The CDR3 spells CATAAGGPVNEQFF. In nucleotides, the CDR3 is TGCGCCACCGCAGCGGGGGGGCCTGTTAATGAGCAGTTCTTC.

This clonotype has only one observation. This chain uses TRBV13 with TRBJ1-2, with D perhaps TRBD1 (5 bases). Germline-derived CDR1 and CDR2 are PRHDT and FYEKMQ (reference sequence). The CDR3 runs 13 residues. V was clipped by 5 bases and J by 2 bases, with 9 bases between them. CDR3 sequence: CASSGGENYGYTF. CDR3 DNA sequence: TGTGCCAGCAGCGGGGGGGAAAACTATGGCTACACCTTC.

Comments on this clonotype: A far larger clone lies a single base away; this is likely a read error. This chain links TRBV13 with TRBJ2-7, with a weak D call TRBD1 (5 bases). The length of the CDR3 is 13 residues. Germline CDR1 reads PRHDT; CDR2 reads FYEKMQ (reference sequence). CDR3 DNA: TGTGTCAGCACCCTAAAAAGGGGCTACGAGCAGTACTTC. Amino acid sequence: CVSTLKRGYEQYF.

There are many counts of this clonotype. J is TRBJ1-5 and V is TRBV27; maybe TRBD1 (5 bases). Germline CDR1 and CDR2: MNHEY and SMNVEV (reference sequence). This CDR3 has 14 residues. Trimming shortened V by 5 bases and J by 2 bases, and 10 bases separated the two germline ends. The CDR3, as DNA: TGTGCCAGCAGTGGGGGTAGGGGCAATCAGCCCCAGCATTTT. Its translation is CASSGGRGNQPQHF.

This clonotype was seen only a few times. No DNA is shown, since the ends of the CDR3 on it are uncertain; the CDR3 is the one TCRdb lists. This chain links TRBV6-4 with TRBJ2-2; the table calls TRBD1, which could not be checked here. The germline gives CDR1 MRHNA, CDR2 SNTAGT. The CDR3 sequence runs 15 residues, both termini included. CDR3 residues: CASSDGGDTGELFFF.

This clonotype was seen at least ten times. This sequence joins TRBV19 and TRBJ1-4; a weak D match, TRBD1 (6 bases). V was cut by 5 bases and J by 8 bases, with 18 bases left in between. Germline-derived CDR1 and CDR2 are LNHDA and SQIVND (reference sequence). CDR3 length: 15 residues. The CDR3 region has the DNA TGTGCCAGTAGTCCCCTATCCGGGGGCGAGGAAAAACTGTTTTTT. Its protein is CASSPLSGGEEKLFF.

The chain joins TRBV7-2 to TRBJ1-2; a possible D gene is TRBD1 (6 bases). The CDR3 consists of 15 residues. V lost 3 bases to trimming and J lost 0 bases, with 11 bases between them. Germline V gene sequence: CDR1 SGHTA, CDR2 FQGNSA. CDR3 bases: TGTGCCAGCAGCTTCCACAGGGAGTCTAACTATGGCTACACCTTC. This encodes CASSFHRESNYGYTF.

This clonotype was seen repeatedly, ten times or more. This sequence joins TRBV5-5 and TRBJ2-4; a possible D gene is TRBD2 (6 bases). Germline CDR1 and CDR2: SGHKS and YYEKEE (reference sequence). The CDR3 has 13 residues. V shed 5 bases and J shed 8 bases, with 14 bases lying between them. CDR3 coding DNA: TGTGCCAGCAGGTCCGGTGGGGAGGACATTCAGTACTTC. Translating it yields CASRSGGEDIQYF.

This clonotype has at least ten counts. The chain recombines TRBV11-2 with TRBJ1-1, with D possibly TRBD1 on 5 matching bases. Germline CDR1 is SGHAT and CDR2 is FQNNGV. The CDR3 is 13 amino acids. Trimming removed 4 bases from V and 4 bases from J, with 10 bases in between. The CDR3 coding sequence is TGTGCCAGCAGCTCGGGACCGGTCACTGAAGCTTTCTTT. Translating gives CASSSGPVTEAFF.

Concerning this clonotype: A read error likely explains this, since a far larger clone differs by one base. The chain couples TRBV11-2 to TRBJ2-7; unclear D gene. Per germline, CDR1 SGHAT and CDR2 FQNNGV. The CDR3 runs 16 residues. The V gene lost 6 bases and the J gene lost 7 bases, with 25 bases spanning the gap. This CDR3 is CASRARAGRSYNEQYF. In DNA, the CDR3 is TGTGCCAGCAGAGCCCGGGCTGGACGGTCCTACAATGAGCAGTACTTC.

In its sample, this clonotype was seen many times. The rearrangement joins TRBV14 to TRBJ1-6; D possibly corresponds to TRBD1 (5 bases). CDR3 size: 18 residues. The V gene's germline CDR1 is SGHDN and CDR2 FVKESK. V was pared by 5 bases and J by 1 base, with 18 bases between. The CDR3 region has the DNA TGTGCCAGCAGCAGAGCGGCGGGGCAGGGTTCCTATAATTCACCCCTCCACTTT. It specifies CASSRAAGQGSYNSPLHF.

This clonotype was observed many times. The chain links TRBV7-2 to TRBJ1-4; 9 nucleotides agree with TRBD1. Germline V gene sequence: CDR1 SGHTA, CDR2 FQGNSA. Germline trimming cut 4 bases from V and 5 bases from J; bases unmatched to any gene: 2. The CDR3 extends over 14 amino acids. Here the CDR3 DNA reads TGTGCCAGCAGCTCCGGGACAGGGAATGAAAAACTGTTTTTT. Translation gives CASSSGTGNEKLFF.

This clonotype was seen repeatedly, ten times or more. The chain recombines TRBV6-2 or TRBV6-3 with TRBJ1-4; 8 bases map to TRBD1. The CDR3 length is 16 residues. The trim removed 5 bases at V and 4 bases at J, leaving 9 bases unmatched. The germline gives CDR1 MNHEY, CDR2 SVGEGT. The CDR3 DNA sequence: TGTGCCAGCAGTAAACCGGGACAGGCGCATAATGAAAAACTGTTTTTT. Translation gives CASSKPGQAHNEKLFF.

Comment on this clonotype: With a far larger clone one base away, a read error is the likely cause. This CDR3 is missing its conserved last phenylalanine or tryptophan, likely due to a read error. The chain is built from TRBV13 and TRBJ2-1; tentative D call: TRBD1 (5 bases). The CDR3 totals 15 residues. Germline CDR1 and CDR2: PRHDT and FYEKMQ (reference sequence). Deletions cut 6 bases from V and 1 base from J, with 13 bases between. In DNA form, the CDR3 reads TGTGCCAGCAGTGAACTGCAGGGATCCTACAATGAGCAGTTCATC. Its protein is CASSELQGSYNEQFI.

This clonotype has a count of ten or more. The chain uses TRBV14 and TRBJ1-6; TRBD1 agrees at 10 bases. This CDR3 has 15 amino acids. Per the germline V gene, CDR1 is SGHDN and CDR2 is FVKESK. With 5 bases clipped from V and 7 bases from J, the junction kept 5 bases outside the gene matches. CDR3 region: CASSLGQGWNSPLHF. The CDR3 DNA follows: TGTGCCAGCAGCTTGGGACAGGGGTGGAATTCACCCCTCCACTTT. The full variable domain, its missing parts supplied by reference TRBV14 and TRBJ1-6, is EAGVTQFPSHSVIEKGQTVTLRCDPISGHDNLYWYRRVMGKEIKFLLHFVKESKQDESGMPNNRFLAERTGGTYSTLKVQPAELEDSGVYFCASSLGQGWNSPLHFGNGTRLTVT.

This clonotype was recorded at least ten times. The V call is TRBV5-1, the J call TRBJ2-3; no firm D call. Germline lookup yields CDR1 SGHRS and CDR2 YFSETQ. This CDR3 region has 15 residues. Trimming cost V 0 bases and J 1 base, with 9 bases left between them. The CDR3 loop is CASSLEISRTDTQYF. The CDR3 DNA follows: TGCGCCAGCAGCTTGGAAATCTCTCGCACAGATACGCAGTATTTT.

The sample holds many counts of this clonotype. This sequence joins TRBV6-6 and TRBJ2-7; D unresolved. CDR1 and CDR2 from the germline V gene are MNHNY and SVGAGI (reference sequence). Trimming shortened V by 6 bases and J by 3 bases, and 0 bases separated the two germline ends. This CDR3 comprises 9 residues. CDR3 sequence: CASSYEQYF. The CDR3 DNA follows: TGTGCCAGCAGCTACGAGCAGTACTTC.

This clonotype has a count of ten or more. The chain joins TRBV9 to TRBJ1-1; no clear D gene. Germline V CDR1 and CDR2: SGDLS, YYNGEE. V was shortened by 0 bases and J by 11 bases, with 11 bases between the two germline ends. The CDR3 consists of 12 residues. The CDR3 bases are TGTGCCAGCAGCGTAGGGGCCGAAACGGCTTTCTTT. Translated: CASSVGAETAFF.